This T cell receptor beta chain was captured by sequencing in a study of CD8 T cells in ankylosing spondylitis. With molecular barcodes, quantitative 5'-RACE was used to make the TCR beta libraries. TCRdb re-analysed the 5' RACE reads in MiXCR, keeping a single row per CDR3 protein. The sample contains about 69,000 distinct CDR3 sequences, 5.3% of which appear only once. General study results and limits: Reportedly, significant enrichment of disease-linked clones occurred in matched ankylosing spondylitis synovial fluid. Existing reports had already noted some motif variants in reactive arthritis synovial fluid and blood. Disease-linked clones displayed a CD8+ phenotype and appeared relatively rarely in peripheral blood.

In this sample, this clonotype turned up a few times. The antigen is unknown. Specimen: blood, either unsorted or a sorted T cell fraction (not recorded which). This sequence was found in a male donor with ankylosing spondylitis or in good health (not recorded which).

CDR3 sequence (DNA): TGTGCCAGCAGTTACGAGGGGGCGAGGAACACTGAAGCTTTCTTT. Translation: CASSYEGARNTEAFF. The chain links TRBV6-5 to TRBJ1-1; 7 bases match TRBD1. This CDR3 is built from 15 residues. Germline lookup yields CDR1 MNHEY and CDR2 SVGAGI. With 2 bases clipped from V and 1 base from J, the junction kept 4 bases outside the gene matches.